These 9 T cell receptor beta chains came from one sample sequenced in a study of T cell responses to AZD1222 COVID-19 vaccine. Here immunoSEQ multiplex PCR was the method, and the copy in TCRdb shows in-frame clones only, minus some. The sample carries 140,000 to 150,000 clones, roughly 92% recorded once. Sequenced material: peripheral blood, taken on day 0 of AZD1222 vaccination. Receptors originate from an adult in good health.

This clone was seen a single time. The V and J genes are TRBV14 and TRBJ2-7, with 7 bases identical to TRBD2. Trimming removed 3 bases from V and 3 bases from J; junction bases left unmatched: 8. The CDR3 consists of 15 residues. Germline assignment: CDR1 SGHDN and CDR2 FVKESK. CDR3 in amino acids: CASSHATSLVYEQYF. DNA for the CDR3: TGTGCCAGCAGCCATGCGACTAGCCTTGTCTACGAGCAGTACTTC.

The chain links TRBV4-1 to TRBJ2-7; 16 bases agree with TRBD2. This CDR3 comprises 16 residues. J was trimmed by 4 bases and V by 4 bases; bases with no gene match: 4. Germline CDR1 and CDR2: MGHRA and YSYEKL. The DNA of the CDR3 is TGCGCCAGCAGCCGGGGGACTAGCGGGAGGGGGTACGAGCAGTACTTC. It encodes CASSRGTSGRGYEQYF.

This clone showed up just once. This chain uses TRBV7-9 with TRBJ1-4; 9 bases are a match to TRBD1. After removal of 4 bases from V and 8 bases from J, the junction contained 5 bases not matched to a gene. CDR3 length: 14 residues. Germline CDR1 reads SEHNR; CDR2 reads FQNEAQ (reference sequence). As DNA, the CDR3 is TGTGCCAGCAGCTCGGACAGGGGAAGGGAAAAACTGTTTTTT. Translating it yields CASSSDRGREKLFF.

The chain recombines TRBV18 with TRBJ2-5, with 9 bases that match TRBD2. Trimming removed 3 bases from V and 0 bases from J; junction bases left unmatched: 2. Germline loops: CDR1 KGHSH, CDR2 LQKENI. The CDR3 has 15 residues. The CDR3 region is CASSPGLANQETQYF. CDR3 sequence (DNA): TGTGCCAGCTCACCCGGACTAGCGAACCAAGAGACCCAGTACTTC.

This clone appeared once. The chain links TRBV10-3 to TRBJ1-1; D not certain. The CDR3 sequence is 13 residues long. Germline loops: CDR1 ENHRY, CDR2 SYGVKD. The V end lost 4 bases, the J end lost 6 bases, and 12 bases lay between the germline ends. The CDR3 sequence: CAISGRGTSEAFF. The CDR3 region has the DNA TGTGCCATCAGTGGGCGGGGTACCTCTGAAGCTTTCTTT.

This chain uses TRBV5-4 with TRBJ2-7; a possible D gene is TRBD1 (6 bases). This CDR3 has 15 amino acids. Trimming removed 6 bases from V and 2 bases from J, with 18 bases in between. The germline V gene encodes CDR1 SGHNT and CDR2 YYREEE (reference sequence). The CDR3 coding sequence is TGTGCCAGCACCTCCACCGGACAGACCACCTACGAGCAGTACTTC. Amino acids: CASTSTGQTTYEQYF. Full variable domain (missing parts from reference TRBV5-4 and TRBJ2-7): ETGVTQSPTHLIKTRGQQVTLRCSSQSGHNTVSWYQQALGQGPQFIFQYYREEENGRGNFPPRFSGLQFPNYSSELNVNALELDDSALYLCASTSTGQTTYEQYFGPGTRLTVT.

This chain uses TRBV4-2 with TRBJ2-2; D is possibly TRBD2 (6 bases). This CDR3 is built from 17 residues. The V and J ends lost 4 bases and 0 bases respectively, with 15 bases between them. Germline CDR1 LGHNA, CDR2 YNFKEQ. The CDR3 DNA sequence: TGTGCCAGCAGCCTCGTGCGGGGAGGCGCGAACACCGGGGAGCTGTTTTTT. Translating gives CASSLVRGGANTGELFF.

V usage is TRBV28 and J usage is TRBJ1-6, with 8 bases lining up with TRBD1. V shed 5 bases, J shed 3 bases, and the junction held 9 bases outside the gene matches. The germline gives CDR1 MDHEN, CDR2 SYDVKM. The length of the CDR3 is 17 residues. This CDR3 is CASSHRTGSLYNSPLHF. The CDR3 coding sequence is TGTGCCAGCAGTCATCGGACAGGGTCCCTCTATAATTCACCCCTCCACTTT.

The chain has TRBV5-1 and TRBJ1-6, with unresolved D. The V end lost 2 bases, the J end lost 6 bases, and 9 bases lay between the germline ends. CDR1 and CDR2 (germline): SGHRS, YFSETQ. This CDR3 contains 14 residues. CDR3 sequence reads: CASSFGQVNSPLHF. The CDR3 nucleotides are TGCGCCAGCAGCTTTGGGCAGGTTAATTCACCCCTCCACTTT. The entire variable domain, with the rest obtained from reference TRBV5-1 and TRBJ1-6, is as follows: KAGVTQTPRYLIKTRGQQVTLSCSPISGHRSVSWYQQTPGQGLQFLFEYFSETQRNKGNFPGRFSGRQFSNSRSEMNVSTLELGDSALYLCASSFGQVNSPLHFGNGTRLTVT.